This T cell receptor beta chain was sequenced during a study of blood T cell repertoires in COVID-19. Study-wide background: Sample material is recorded as cDNA or gDNA derived from T cells, B-cell-depleted T cells, or PBMCs.

Deletions cut 5 bases from V and 6 bases from J, with 11 bases between. The CDR3 has 14 amino acids. Germline CDR1 is SGHTA and CDR2 is FQGNSA. Per the authors' pipeline: Reference gene primer amplification gave nucleated cell count estimates. The protocol was immunoSEQ multiplex PCR, while the TCRdb copy is restricted to in-frame clones and leaves out a portion. From that table come the V and J calls and clone size; the DNA was used to work out D and trimming. The sample carries around 260,000 clones, roughly 80% recorded once. The receptor was isolated from a woman aged 50 to 60 who had recovered from COVID-19. The chain uses TRBV7-2 and TRBJ1-6; perhaps TRBD1 as D (6 bases). The material sequenced was peripheral blood. The CDR3 DNA reads as TGTGCCAGCAGCAAGGGGGACCCTAATTCACCCCTCCACTTT. Its protein product is CASSKGDPNSPLHF.